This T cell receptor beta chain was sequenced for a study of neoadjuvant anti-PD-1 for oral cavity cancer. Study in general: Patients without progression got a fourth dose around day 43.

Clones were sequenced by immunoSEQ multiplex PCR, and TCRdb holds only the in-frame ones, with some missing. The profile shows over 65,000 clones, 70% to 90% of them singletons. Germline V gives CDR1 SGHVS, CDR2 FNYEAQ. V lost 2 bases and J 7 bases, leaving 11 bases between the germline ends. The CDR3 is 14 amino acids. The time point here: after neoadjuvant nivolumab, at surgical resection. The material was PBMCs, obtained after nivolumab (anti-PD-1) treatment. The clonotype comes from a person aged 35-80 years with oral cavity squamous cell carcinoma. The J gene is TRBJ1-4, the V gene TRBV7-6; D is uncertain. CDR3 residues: CASSLTVSFEKLFF. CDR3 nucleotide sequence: TGTGCCAGCAGCTTAACAGTTTCTTTTGAAAAACTGTTTTTT.